This TCR beta chain comes out of a study of OX40 agonist ivuxolimab in advanced cancers. Only in-frame clones appear in the TCRdb table, and some are missing; sequencing was by immunoSEQ multiplex PCR. The repertoire consists of 23,000 or so clones, with approximately 77% occurring once and the leading ten covering about 2%. V lost 2 bases and J 7 bases, leaving 17 bases between the germline ends. The CDR3 runs 16 residues. In germline, CDR1 is MNHEY, CDR2 SVGAGI. The J gene is TRBJ1-4, the V gene TRBV6-5, with D unresolved. Sequences were derived from CD4+ or CD8+ T cells sorted from blood, sampled in a trial of the OX40 agonist ivuxolimab. The TCR originated in an adult with an advanced solid tumor such as melanoma, head and neck, liver or kidney cancer. The CDR3 region has the DNA TGTGCCAGCAGTTACGAGGTGCTCGGGCGGGCTGAAAAACTGTTTTTT. Translating gives CASSYEVLGRAEKLFF.